These 29 T cell receptor beta chains originate from one sample sequenced in a study of circulating CD8 cells and anti-PD-1 response in melanoma. TCR libraries were prepared from 15 ng of total RNA with the QIAseq Immune Repertoire TCR panel. TCRdb ran MiXCR on the reads and lists one entry per CDR3 protein. The sample includes approximately 1,000 distinct CDR3 sequences, roughly 6.6% of them seen just once. Sorting of live CD3+CD8+TCRalphabeta+ cells by PD-1 and/or TIGIT gave four subsets. The source was CD8+ T cells from PBMCs, collected at baseline or after one month of anti-PD-1 therapy (not recorded which). All receptors derive from a human donor with melanoma.

This clonotype rates as medium-sized. The chain is built from TRBV27 and TRBJ1-6; a possible D gene is TRBD1 (5 bases). V was pared by 5 bases and J by 7 bases, with 15 bases between. The germline V gene encodes CDR1 MNHEY and CDR2 SMNVEV (reference sequence). The CDR3 is 15 residues long. CDR3 sequence (DNA): TGTGCCAGCAGTCCGTCGACCGGGGGGAATTCACCCCTCCACTTT. Its translation is CASSPSTGGNSPLHF.

This clonotype rates as large. The gene calls are TRBV27 and TRBJ2-7; 9 bases are shared with TRBD1. The CDR3 covers 14 residues. CDR1 is MNHEY, CDR2 SMNVEV, per germline (reference sequence). The V segment lost 3 bases and the J segment 5 bases; nucleotides outside the gene matches: 5. The CDR3 DNA follows: TGTGCCAGCAGTTTCCTGCGGACAGGGGACGAGCAGTACTTC. Its translation: CASSFLRTGDEQYF.

This clonotype qualifies as medium-sized. The rearrangement links TRBV29-1 to TRBJ2-1; 12 nucleotides align to TRBD2. The CDR3 totals 16 residues. Germline values: CDR1 SQVTM, CDR2 ANQGSEA. V shed 4 bases, J shed 0 bases, and the junction held 4 bases outside the gene matches. The CDR3 coding sequence is TGCAGCGTTGCGGGACTAGCGGGTCGCTCCTACAATGAGCAGTTCTTC. Its translation is CSVAGLAGRSYNEQFF.

This clonotype is categorized as large. The genes are TRBV24-1 and TRBJ2-1; 13 bases match TRBD2. The V gene end was trimmed by 4 bases and the J gene end by 8 bases; junction bases not matched to a gene: 13. The CDR3 has 18 amino acids. Germline lookup yields CDR1 KGHDR and CDR2 SFDVKD. Here the CDR3 reads CATSDQNPGLAGADEQFF. The DNA for the CDR3 is TGTGCCACCAGTGACCAAAACCCCGGACTAGCGGGAGCTGATGAGCAGTTCTTC.

By frequency in the sample, this clonotype is medium-sized. The DNA of the CDR3 is TGTGCCACCAGTGGTTCACACCGGACAGCGAACACCGGGGAGCTGTTTTTT. Translation: CATSGSHRTANTGELFF. The chain has TRBV24-1 and TRBJ2-2, with D possibly TRBD1 on 6 matching bases. Germline assignment: CDR1 KGHDR and CDR2 SFDVKD. V was cut by 5 bases and J by 0 bases, with 15 bases left in between. The CDR3 extends over 17 amino acids.

In its sample, this clonotype ranks as medium-sized (0.01 to 0.1%). This chain links TRBV28 with TRBJ2-2, with D possibly matching TRBD2 (5 bases). The CDR3 has 17 residues. V was clipped by 6 bases and J by 5 bases, with 22 bases between them. In germline, CDR1 is MDHEN, CDR2 SYDVKM. CDR3 region: CASRPLSGGSRTGELFF. The CDR3 coding sequence is TGTGCCAGCAGACCTTTAAGTGGAGGATCCCGGACCGGGGAGCTGTTTTTT.

By share, this clonotype counts as large (0.1 to 1%). V gene TRBV29-1 combines with J gene TRBJ2-3, with a tentative D call TRBD2 (6 bases). V lost 7 bases and J lost 2, with 16 bases in between. Germline CDR1 is SQVTM and CDR2 is ANQGSEA. The CDR3 consists of 14 residues. The CDR3 DNA reads TGCAGCGACATCCGGGACTCCGACACAGATACGCAGTATTTT. Protein: CSDIRDSDTDTQYF.

About this clonotype: No conserved phenylalanine or tryptophan ends this CDR3, so it is likely a read error. The CDR3 region has the DNA TGTGCCAGCAGCTGGGGACTAGCGGTGACAGATACGCAGTATTTG. It encodes CASSWGLAVTDTQYL. The V call is TRBV7-3, the J call TRBJ2-3; the match to TRBD2 covers 11 bases. Trimming removed 4 bases from V and 3 bases from J; junction bases left unmatched: 3. This CDR3 is 15 amino acids long. Germline values: CDR1 SGHTA, CDR2 FQGTGA.

This clonotype is classed as large. This rearrangement joins TRBV6-4 to TRBJ1-2; no reliable D call. V was trimmed by 2 bases and J by 4 bases, leaving 5 bases between them. Germline assignment: CDR1 MRHNA and CDR2 SNTAGT. This CDR3 region has 12 residues. CDR3 in amino acids: CASSDVGYGYTF. The CDR3 DNA follows: TGTGCCAGCAGTGACGTGGGCTATGGCTACACCTTC.

This clonotype is deemed medium-sized. J is TRBJ2-7 and V is TRBV27; D gene ambiguous. The CDR3 consists of 14 residues. V shed 2 bases and J shed 0 bases, with 8 bases lying between them. CDR1 and CDR2 (germline): MNHEY, SMNVEV (reference sequence). The chain's CDR3 is CASSLGYNSYEQYF. In DNA, the CDR3 is TGTGCCAGCAGTTTAGGATACAACTCCTACGAGCAGTACTTC.

By proportion, this clonotype is medium-sized. The genes are TRBV6-6 and TRBJ2-3; TRBD2 aligns across 14 bases. Germline CDR1 is MNHNY and CDR2 is SVGAGI (reference sequence). The CDR3 runs to 18 residues. The junction had 13 bases not matched to a gene; V was cut back by 6 bases and J by 5 bases. CDR3 nucleotide sequence: TGTGCCAGCAGCCCGGGACTAGCGGGGGCTTACCGAGGAGATACGCAGTATTTT. This translates into CASSPGLAGAYRGDTQYF.

This clonotype qualifies as large (0.1 to 1%). The rearrangement uses TRBV5-8 and TRBJ2-1; 9 bases match TRBD2. Looked up from germline, CDR1 is SGHTS and CDR2 is YDEGEE. The CDR3 loop spans 14 amino acids. Unmatched junction bases numbered 5, after V lost 7 bases and J lost 3 bases. This CDR3 reads CASLETSGYNEQFF. The CDR3 DNA reads as TGTGCCAGCTTGGAGACTAGCGGCTACAATGAGCAGTTCTTC.

In its sample, this clonotype ranks as large. V gene TRBV25-1 combines with J gene TRBJ2-3; D is perhaps TRBD1 or TRBD2 (6 bases each). Germline CDR1 and CDR2: MGHDK and SYGVNS. The CDR3 is made up of 13 amino acids. The V end lost 6 bases, the J end lost 5 bases, and 12 bases lay between the germline ends. The CDR3 spells CASRPGGKDTQYF. The CDR3 DNA reads as TGTGCCAGCAGGCCCGGGGGCAAAGATACGCAGTATTTT.

By share of the sample, this clonotype is large. The chain links TRBV9 to TRBJ2-1, with D maybe TRBD2 (6 bases). V was cut by 0 bases and J by 6 bases, with 10 bases left in between. Germline loops: CDR1 SGDLS, CDR2 YYNGEE. The CDR3 has 14 amino acids. CDR3 DNA: TGTGCCAGCAGCGTAGCGGGGACTTTCAATGAGCAGTTCTTC. This translates into CASSVAGTFNEQFF.

This clonotype is labeled as medium-sized. V gene TRBV2 combines with J gene TRBJ1-1, with TRBD1 matching 10 bases. Germline loops: CDR1 SNHLY, CDR2 FYNNEI. V lost 10 bases and J lost 4; bases outside the gene matches: 6. The CDR3 runs 13 residues. The chain's CDR3 is CAKTRTGGTEAFF. CDR3 nucleotide sequence: TGTGCCAAAACACGGACAGGGGGCACTGAAGCTTTCTTT.

This clonotype is medium-sized in the sample. The chain links TRBV12-3 or TRBV12-4 to TRBJ2-7; D gene ambiguous. This CDR3 contains 11 residues. The germline V and J ends were trimmed by 2 bases and 4 bases, with 3 bases remaining between them. CDR3 in amino acids: CASSLKYEQYF. In DNA, the CDR3 is TGTGCCAGCAGTTTAAAGTACGAGCAGTACTTC.

Relative to its sample, this clonotype is medium-sized. The chain links TRBV28 to TRBJ2-1; TRBD1 agrees at 10 bases. There are 17 residues in the CDR3. Germline CDR1 MDHEN, CDR2 SYDVKM. The J segment lost 2 bases and the V segment lost 4 bases, leaving 8 bases of the junction unmatched. In nucleotides, the CDR3 is TGTGCCAGCAGTTGGGTTACGGGACAGGGGACCTACAATGAGCAGTTCTTC. Residues: CASSWVTGQGTYNEQFF.

By share, this clonotype counts as large. The chain combines TRBV29-1 with TRBJ2-7, with D maybe TRBD1 (5 bases). The CDR3 runs 13 residues. V lost 0 bases, J lost 3 bases, and 9 bases lay in between. Germline V CDR1 and CDR2: SQVTM, ANQGSEA. Written as DNA, the CDR3 is TGCAGCGTTGAAGACCCCGACAGCTACGAGCAGTACTTC. It translates to CSVEDPDSYEQYF.

This clonotype is labeled large (0.1 to 1%). The chain has TRBV28 and TRBJ1-2, with D possibly TRBD1 on 5 matching bases. V was pared by 4 bases and J by 2 bases, with 17 bases between. Germline CDR1 is MDHEN and CDR2 is SYDVKM. The CDR3 covers 16 residues. The CDR3 bases are TGTGCCAGCAGTTCAACCGCAGGGTATCAGAACTATGGCTACACCTTC. Its protein is CASSSTAGYQNYGYTF.

In this sample, this clonotype is medium-sized. The rearrangement uses TRBV4-1 and TRBJ2-1; no definite D call. CDR3 length: 13 residues. V was trimmed by 4 bases and J by 3 bases, leaving 7 bases between them. Looked up from germline, CDR1 is MGHRA and CDR2 is YSYEKL. The CDR3 reads CASSLKDYNEQFF. DNA for the CDR3: TGCGCCAGCAGCCTAAAAGACTACAATGAGCAGTTCTTC.

This clonotype counts as large. The chain carries TRBV5-6 and TRBJ2-3; 7 nucleotides match TRBD1. Looked up from germline, CDR1 is SGHDT and CDR2 is YYEEEE. This CDR3 has 13 amino acids. V lost 3 bases to trimming and J lost 5 bases; unmatched junction nucleotides: 3. The CDR3 coding sequence is TGTGCCAGCAGCTACGACAGGGTAGATACGCAGTATTTT. This encodes CASSYDRVDTQYF.

About this clonotype: This sequence may be a read error, since a much larger clone differs from it by one base. The gene calls are TRBV29-1 and TRBJ2-2, with D maybe TRBD2 (5 bases). Germline CDR1 is SQVTM and CDR2 is ANQGSEA. CDR3 length: 14 residues. The CDR3 loop reads CSVESGRNTGELLF. Here the CDR3 DNA reads TGCAGCGTTGAATCGGGTCGGAACACCGGGGAGCTGCTTTTT.

This clonotype has a handful of counts. V gene TRBV28 combines with J gene TRBJ2-7, with TRBD2 matching over 10 bases. This CDR3 contains 15 residues. From germline, CDR1 is MDHEN and CDR2 SYDVKM. J lost 7 bases, V lost 3 bases, and 9 bases had no gene match. The CDR3 sequence is CASSFSTSGLGEQYF. The CDR3 DNA reads TGTGCCAGCAGTTTTTCGACTAGCGGGCTGGGAGAGCAGTACTTC.

By share of the sample, this clonotype is large. The chain links TRBV25-1 to TRBJ1-2, with D tentatively TRBD1 (5 bases). Germline V gene data show CDR1 as MGHDK and CDR2 as SYGVNS. V gave up 3 bases and J gave up 6 bases, with 8 bases separating them. CDR3 size: 12 residues. The CDR3 sequence is CASSDQGDGYTF. For the CDR3, the DNA is TGTGCCAGCAGTGATCAGGGCGATGGCTACACCTTC.

This clonotype is medium-sized in the sample. The rearrangement uses TRBV28 and TRBJ2-3, with D possibly TRBD2 on 5 matching bases. Looked up from germline, CDR1 is MDHEN and CDR2 is SYDVKM. The V end lost 2 bases, the J end lost 2 bases, and 8 bases lay between the germline ends. The CDR3 covers 14 residues. The CDR3 DNA sequence: TGTGCCAGCAGTTTAACTAGTGTCACAGATACGCAGTATTTT. It yields the protein CASSLTSVTDTQYF.

By its share, this clonotype is medium-sized (0.01 to 0.1%). The chain combines TRBV27 with TRBJ2-3, with a tentative D call TRBD2 (5 bases). The CDR3 is 15 amino acids. V lost 3 bases and J 2 bases, leaving 12 bases between the germline ends. CDR1 is MNHEY and CDR2 is SMNVEV in the germline V gene (reference sequence). The CDR3 DNA sequence: TGTGCCAGCAGTTTTTCTGGACTCCCCACAGATACGCAGTATTTT. This translates into CASSFSGLPTDTQYF.

This clonotype is medium-sized (0.01 to 0.1%) within its sample. V and J are TRBV29-1 and TRBJ2-2; 7 nucleotides match TRBD1. This CDR3 has 11 amino acids. CDR1 and CDR2 (germline): SQVTM, ANQGSEA. V trimming: 2 bases; J trimming: 13 bases; junction bases outside the gene matches: 4. The CDR3 spells CSVELQGTLFF. CDR3 DNA sequence: TGCAGCGTTGAATTACAGGGGACGCTGTTTTTT.

This clonotype is medium-sized. DNA for the CDR3: TGTGCCAGCAGTTTCCCCGGGGCCAATGAGCAGTTCTTC. Translated, it gives CASSFPGANEQFF. The chain uses TRBV25-1 and TRBJ2-1; perhaps D is TRBD1 or TRBD2 (5 bases each). The germline CDR1 and CDR2 sequences are MGHDK and SYGVNS. The CDR3 consists of 13 residues. V lost 5 bases to trimming and J lost 6 bases, with 11 bases between them.

This clonotype was detected a few times. V and J are TRBV19 and TRBJ1-1; TRBD1 agrees at 8 bases. Germline lookup yields CDR1 LNHDA and CDR2 SQIVND (reference sequence). The CDR3 length is 16 residues. V trimming: 1 base; J trimming: 0 bases; junction bases outside the gene matches: 4. CDR3 region: CASSIGTGRLNTEAFF. In DNA form, the CDR3 reads TGTGCCAGTAGTATAGGGACAGGGCGTTTGAACACTGAAGCTTTCTTT.